The sequence of this T cell receptor beta chain was determined in a study of blood T cell repertoires in COVID-19. Study in general: Researchers got acute and convalescent COVID-19 samples from the United States, Italy and Spain. PBMCs, B-cell-depleted T cells, or T cells provided the cDNA or gDNA that made up the material.

In the study's own analysis: Scientists estimated how many nucleated cells there were by amplifying reference gene primers. Profiling relied on immunoSEQ multiplex PCR, and the TCRdb table lists in-frame clones only, not all of them. That table gives V, J and clone size, and the DNA gave D and trimming. Of some 340,000 clones in the sample, around 83% were seen once. This clone was found a few times. V dropped 5 bases and J dropped 0; count of bases not matched to a gene: 10. Germline-derived CDR1 and CDR2 are MDHEN and SYDVKM. CDR3 length: 17 amino acids. The TCR sequence derives from a man aged 25-45 years with active or convalescent COVID-19. The genes are TRBV28 and TRBJ1-2, with 9 positions matching TRBD1. Sequencing used peripheral blood. The CDR3 loop is CASSQTGGRGANYGYTF. CDR3 DNA: TGTGCCAGCAGTCAGACAGGGGGTAGGGGAGCTAACTATGGCTACACCTTC.